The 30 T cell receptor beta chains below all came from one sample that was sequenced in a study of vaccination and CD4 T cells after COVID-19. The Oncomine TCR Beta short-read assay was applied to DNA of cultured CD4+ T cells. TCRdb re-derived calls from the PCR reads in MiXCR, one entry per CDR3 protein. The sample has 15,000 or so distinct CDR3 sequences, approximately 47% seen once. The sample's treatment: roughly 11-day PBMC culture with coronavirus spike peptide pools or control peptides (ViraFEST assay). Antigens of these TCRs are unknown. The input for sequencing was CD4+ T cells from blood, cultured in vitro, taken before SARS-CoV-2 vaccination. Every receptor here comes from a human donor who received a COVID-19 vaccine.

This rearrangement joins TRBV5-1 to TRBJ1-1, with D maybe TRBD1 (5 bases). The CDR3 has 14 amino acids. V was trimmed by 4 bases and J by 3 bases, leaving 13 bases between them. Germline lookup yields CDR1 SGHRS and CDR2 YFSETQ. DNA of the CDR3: TGCGCCAGCAGCCCTTCAGGGTGGGACACTGAAGCTTTCTTT. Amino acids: CASSPSGWDTEAFF. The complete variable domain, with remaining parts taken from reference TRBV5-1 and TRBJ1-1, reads KAGVTQTPRYLIKTRGQQVTLSCSPISGHRSVSWYQQTPGQGLQFLFEYFSETQRNKGNFPGRFSGRQFSNSRSEMNVSTLELGDSALYLCASSPSGWDTEAFFGQGTRLTVV.

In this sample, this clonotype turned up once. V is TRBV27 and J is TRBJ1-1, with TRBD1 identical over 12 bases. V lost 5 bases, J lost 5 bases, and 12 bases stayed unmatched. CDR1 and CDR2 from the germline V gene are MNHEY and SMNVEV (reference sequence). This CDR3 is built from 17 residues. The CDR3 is CASSQIRDRGLQTEAFF. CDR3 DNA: TGTGCCAGCAGTCAAATCCGGGACAGGGGGCTTCAAACTGAAGCTTTCTTT.

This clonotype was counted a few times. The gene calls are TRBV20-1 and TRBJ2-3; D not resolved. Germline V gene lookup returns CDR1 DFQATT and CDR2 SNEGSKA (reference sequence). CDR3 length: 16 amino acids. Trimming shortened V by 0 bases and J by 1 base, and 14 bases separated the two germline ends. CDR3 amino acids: CSARDGSSSRTDTQYF. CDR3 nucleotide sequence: TGCAGTGCTAGAGATGGGTCGAGCAGCCGCACAGATACGCAGTATTTT.

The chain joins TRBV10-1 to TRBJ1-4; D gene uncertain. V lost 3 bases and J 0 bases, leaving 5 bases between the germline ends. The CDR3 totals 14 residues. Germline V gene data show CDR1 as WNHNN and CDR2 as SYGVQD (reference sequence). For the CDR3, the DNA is TGCGCCAGCAGTGACGGCTCAACTAATGAAAAACTGTTTTTT. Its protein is CASSDGSTNEKLFF.

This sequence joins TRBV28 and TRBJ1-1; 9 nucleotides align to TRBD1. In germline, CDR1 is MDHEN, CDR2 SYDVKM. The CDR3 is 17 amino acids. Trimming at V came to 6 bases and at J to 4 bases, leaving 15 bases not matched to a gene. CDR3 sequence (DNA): TGTGCCAGCAGACAAAGGCGGGGACAGGGCCGGGTCACTGAAGCTTTCTTT. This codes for CASRQRRGQGRVTEAFF.

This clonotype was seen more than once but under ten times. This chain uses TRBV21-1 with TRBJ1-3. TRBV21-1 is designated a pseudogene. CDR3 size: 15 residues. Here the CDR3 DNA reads TGTGCCAGCACCTCTGGAGATAGCTCTGGAAACACCATATATTTT. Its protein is CASTSGDSSGNTIYF.

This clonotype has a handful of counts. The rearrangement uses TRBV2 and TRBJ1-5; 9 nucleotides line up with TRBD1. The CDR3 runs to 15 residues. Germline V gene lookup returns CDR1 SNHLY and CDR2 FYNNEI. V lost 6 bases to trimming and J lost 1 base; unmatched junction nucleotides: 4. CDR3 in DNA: TGTGCCAGCAGGGCGGACAGGGGAAGCAATCAGCCCCAGCATTTT. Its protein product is CASRADRGSNQPQHF.

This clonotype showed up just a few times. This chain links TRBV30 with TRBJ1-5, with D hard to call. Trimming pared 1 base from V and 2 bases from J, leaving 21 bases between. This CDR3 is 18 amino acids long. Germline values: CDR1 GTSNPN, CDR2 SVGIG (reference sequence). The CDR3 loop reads CAWSGEQSPPLGNQPQHF. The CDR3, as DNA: TGTGCCTGGAGTGGAGAACAGAGCCCGCCCCTGGGCAATCAGCCCCAGCATTTT.

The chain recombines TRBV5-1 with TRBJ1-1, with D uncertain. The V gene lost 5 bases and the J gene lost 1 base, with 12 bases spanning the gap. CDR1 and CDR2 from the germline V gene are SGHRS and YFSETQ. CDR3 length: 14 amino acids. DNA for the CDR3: TGCGCCAGCAGACCTGGTCCGGAGAACACTGAAGCTTTCTTT. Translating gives CASRPGPENTEAFF.

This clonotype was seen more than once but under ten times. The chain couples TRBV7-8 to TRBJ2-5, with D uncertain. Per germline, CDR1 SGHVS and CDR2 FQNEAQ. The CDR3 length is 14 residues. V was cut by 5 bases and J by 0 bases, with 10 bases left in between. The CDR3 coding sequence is TGTGCCAGCAGCCCGACGGGCTACCAAGAGACCCAGTACTTC. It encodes CASSPTGYQETQYF.

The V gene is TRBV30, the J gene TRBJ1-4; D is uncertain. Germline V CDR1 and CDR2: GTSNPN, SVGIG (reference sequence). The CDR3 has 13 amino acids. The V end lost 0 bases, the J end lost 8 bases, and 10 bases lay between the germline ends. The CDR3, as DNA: TGTGCCTGGAGTGTGGAGGGTCGGGAAAAACTGTTTTTT. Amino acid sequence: CAWSVEGREKLFF.

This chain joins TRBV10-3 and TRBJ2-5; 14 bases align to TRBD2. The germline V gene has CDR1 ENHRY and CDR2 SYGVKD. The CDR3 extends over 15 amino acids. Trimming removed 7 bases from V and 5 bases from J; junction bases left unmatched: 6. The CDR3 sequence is CAITGTSGGVETQYF. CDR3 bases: TGTGCCATCACCGGGACTAGCGGGGGAGTTGAGACCCAGTACTTC.

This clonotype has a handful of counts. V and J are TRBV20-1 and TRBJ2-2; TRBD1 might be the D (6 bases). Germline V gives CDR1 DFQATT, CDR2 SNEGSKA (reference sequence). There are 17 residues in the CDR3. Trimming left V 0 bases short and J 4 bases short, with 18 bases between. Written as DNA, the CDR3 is TGCAGTGCTAGAGATGATTCCCAGGGGATGGGCACCGGGGAGCTGTTTTTT. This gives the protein CSARDDSQGMGTGELFF.

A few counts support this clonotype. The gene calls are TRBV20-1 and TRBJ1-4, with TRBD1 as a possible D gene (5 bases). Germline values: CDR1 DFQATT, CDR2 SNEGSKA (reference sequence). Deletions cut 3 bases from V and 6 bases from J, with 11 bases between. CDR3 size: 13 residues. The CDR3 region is CSARGTWDEKLFF. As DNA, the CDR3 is TGCAGTGCTAGGGGGACCTGGGATGAAAAACTGTTTTTT.

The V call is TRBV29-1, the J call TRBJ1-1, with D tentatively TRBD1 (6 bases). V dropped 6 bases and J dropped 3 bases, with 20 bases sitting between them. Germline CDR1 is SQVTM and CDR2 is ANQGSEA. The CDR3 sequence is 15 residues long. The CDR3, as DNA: TGCAGCGTCTTGGACAGTTACAAAGGGTACACTGAAGCTTTCTTT. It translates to CSVLDSYKGYTEAFF.

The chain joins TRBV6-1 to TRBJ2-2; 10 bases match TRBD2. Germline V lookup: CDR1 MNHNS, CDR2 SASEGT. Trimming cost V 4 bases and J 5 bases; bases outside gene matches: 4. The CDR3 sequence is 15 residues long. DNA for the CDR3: TGTGCCAGCAGTGTAGCGGGGGGCGGAACCGGGGAGCTGTTTTTT. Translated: CASSVAGGGTGELFF.

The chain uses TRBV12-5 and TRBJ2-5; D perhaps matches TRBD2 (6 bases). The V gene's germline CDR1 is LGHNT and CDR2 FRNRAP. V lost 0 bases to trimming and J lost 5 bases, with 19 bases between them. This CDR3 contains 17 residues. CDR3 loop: CASGLVLFGGRRETQYF. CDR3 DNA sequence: TGTGCTAGTGGTTTGGTACTGTTCGGGGGAAGGAGGGAGACCCAGTACTTC.

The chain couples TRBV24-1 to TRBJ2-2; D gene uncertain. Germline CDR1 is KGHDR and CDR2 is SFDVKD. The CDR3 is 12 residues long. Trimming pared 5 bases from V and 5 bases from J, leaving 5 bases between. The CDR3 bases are TGTGCCACCAGTGGGGGAACCGGGGAGCTGTTTTTT. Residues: CATSGGTGELFF.

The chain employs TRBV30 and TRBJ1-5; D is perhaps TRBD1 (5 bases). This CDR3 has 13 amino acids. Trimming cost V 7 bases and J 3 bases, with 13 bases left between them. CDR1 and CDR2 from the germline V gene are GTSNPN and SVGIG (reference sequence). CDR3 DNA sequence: TGTGCCTCCCAAACCGGGGCCAATCAGCCCCAGCATTTT. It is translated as CASQTGANQPQHF.

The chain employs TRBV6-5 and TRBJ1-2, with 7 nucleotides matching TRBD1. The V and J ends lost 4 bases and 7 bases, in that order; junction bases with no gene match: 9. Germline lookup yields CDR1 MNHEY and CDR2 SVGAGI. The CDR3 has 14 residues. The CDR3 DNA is TGTGCCAGCAGTTCCTATGACAGGGTGGGTGGCTACACCTTC. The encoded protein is CASSSYDRVGGYTF.

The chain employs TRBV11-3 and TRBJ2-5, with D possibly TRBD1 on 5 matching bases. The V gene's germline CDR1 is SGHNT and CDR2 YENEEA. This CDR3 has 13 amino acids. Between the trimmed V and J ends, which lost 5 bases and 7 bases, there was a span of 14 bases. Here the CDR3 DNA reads TGTGCCAGCAGCCAAGGGGCGTGGAGGACCCAGTACTTC. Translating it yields CASSQGAWRTQYF.

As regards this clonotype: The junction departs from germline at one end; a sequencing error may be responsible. CDR3 bases: TGTGCCAGCACCTTAACGACCTCCTACAATGAGCAGTTCTTC. Translated: CASTLTTSYNEQFF. The V gene is TRBV7-2, the J gene TRBJ2-1; D call uncertain. CDR1 is SGHTA and CDR2 is FQGNSA in the germline V gene. The length of the CDR3 is 14 residues.

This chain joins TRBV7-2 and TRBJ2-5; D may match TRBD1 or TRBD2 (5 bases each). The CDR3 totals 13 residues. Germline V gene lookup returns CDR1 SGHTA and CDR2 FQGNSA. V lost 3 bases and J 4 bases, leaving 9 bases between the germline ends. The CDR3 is CASSFGDGETQYF. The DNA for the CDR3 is TGTGCCAGCAGCTTTGGGGACGGAGAGACCCAGTACTTC.

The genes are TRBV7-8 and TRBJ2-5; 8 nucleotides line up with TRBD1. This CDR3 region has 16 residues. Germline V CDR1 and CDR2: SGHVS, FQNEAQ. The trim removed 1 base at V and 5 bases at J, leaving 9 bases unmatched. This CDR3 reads CASSLGVDRVKETQYF. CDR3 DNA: TGTGCCAGCAGCTTAGGGGTGGACAGGGTGAAGGAGACCCAGTACTTC.

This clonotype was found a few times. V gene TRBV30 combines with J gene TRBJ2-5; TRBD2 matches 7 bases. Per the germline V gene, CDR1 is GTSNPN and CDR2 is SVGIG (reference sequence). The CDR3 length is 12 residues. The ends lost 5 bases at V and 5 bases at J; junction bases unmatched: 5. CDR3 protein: CAWGPTSETQYF. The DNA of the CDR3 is TGTGCCTGGGGGCCGACTAGCGAGACCCAGTACTTC.

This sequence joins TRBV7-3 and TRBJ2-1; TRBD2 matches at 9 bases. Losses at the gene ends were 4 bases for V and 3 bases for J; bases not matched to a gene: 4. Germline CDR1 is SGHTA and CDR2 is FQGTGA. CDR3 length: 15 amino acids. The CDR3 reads CASSSTSGNYNEQFF. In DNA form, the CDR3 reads TGTGCCAGCAGCTCGACTAGCGGAAACTACAATGAGCAGTTCTTC. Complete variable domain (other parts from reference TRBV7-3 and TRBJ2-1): GAGVSQTPSNKVTEKGKYVELRCDPISGHTALYWYRQSLGQGPEFLIYFQGTGAADDSGLPNDRFFAVRPEGSVSTLKIQRTERGDSAVYLCASSSTSGNYNEQFFGPGTRLTVL.

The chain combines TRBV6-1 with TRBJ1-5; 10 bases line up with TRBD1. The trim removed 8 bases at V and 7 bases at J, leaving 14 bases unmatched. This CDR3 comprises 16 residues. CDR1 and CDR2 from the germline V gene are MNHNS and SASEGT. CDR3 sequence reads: CASRLPGTGVGQPQHF. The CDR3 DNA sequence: TGTGCCAGCCGACTTCCCGGGACAGGGGTGGGACAGCCCCAGCATTTT.

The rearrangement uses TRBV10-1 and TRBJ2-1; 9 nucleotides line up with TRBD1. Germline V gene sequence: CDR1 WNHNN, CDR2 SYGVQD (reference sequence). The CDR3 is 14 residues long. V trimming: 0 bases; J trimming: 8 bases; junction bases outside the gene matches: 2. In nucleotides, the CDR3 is TGCGCCAGCAGTGAGTCTAGGACAGGGGATGAGCAGTTCTTC. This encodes CASSESRTGDEQFF.

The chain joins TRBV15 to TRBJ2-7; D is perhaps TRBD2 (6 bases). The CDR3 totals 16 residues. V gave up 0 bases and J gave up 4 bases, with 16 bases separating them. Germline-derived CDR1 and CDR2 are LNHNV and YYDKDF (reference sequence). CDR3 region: CATSRDFGGGEYEQYF. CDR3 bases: TGTGCCACCAGCAGAGATTTCGGGGGTGGCGAGTACGAGCAGTACTTC.

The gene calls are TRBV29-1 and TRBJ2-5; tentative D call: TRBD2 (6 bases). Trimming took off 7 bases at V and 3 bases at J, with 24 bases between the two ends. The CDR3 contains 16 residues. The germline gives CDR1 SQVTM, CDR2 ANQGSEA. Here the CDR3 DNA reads TGCAGCGCTAGAGGCGGGACCGTGGGTGAGAAAGAGACCCAGTACTTC. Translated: CSARGGTVGEKETQYF.